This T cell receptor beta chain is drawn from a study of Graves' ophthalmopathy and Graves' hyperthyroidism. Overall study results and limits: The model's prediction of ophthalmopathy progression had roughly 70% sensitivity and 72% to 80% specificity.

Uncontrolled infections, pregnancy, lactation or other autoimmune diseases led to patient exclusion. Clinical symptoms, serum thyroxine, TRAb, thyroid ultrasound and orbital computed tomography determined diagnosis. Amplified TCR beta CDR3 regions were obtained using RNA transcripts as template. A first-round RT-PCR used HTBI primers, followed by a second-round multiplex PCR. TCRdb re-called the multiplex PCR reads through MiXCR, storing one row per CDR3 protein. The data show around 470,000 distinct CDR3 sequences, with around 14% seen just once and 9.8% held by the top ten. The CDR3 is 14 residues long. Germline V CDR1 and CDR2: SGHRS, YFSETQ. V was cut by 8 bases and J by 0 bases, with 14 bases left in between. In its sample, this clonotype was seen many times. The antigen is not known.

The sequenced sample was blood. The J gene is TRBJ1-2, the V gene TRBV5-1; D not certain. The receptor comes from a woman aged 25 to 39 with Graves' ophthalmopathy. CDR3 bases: TGCGCCAGTTCGGAGGGCCCAGCTAACTATGGCTACACCTTC. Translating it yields CASSEGPANYGYTF.